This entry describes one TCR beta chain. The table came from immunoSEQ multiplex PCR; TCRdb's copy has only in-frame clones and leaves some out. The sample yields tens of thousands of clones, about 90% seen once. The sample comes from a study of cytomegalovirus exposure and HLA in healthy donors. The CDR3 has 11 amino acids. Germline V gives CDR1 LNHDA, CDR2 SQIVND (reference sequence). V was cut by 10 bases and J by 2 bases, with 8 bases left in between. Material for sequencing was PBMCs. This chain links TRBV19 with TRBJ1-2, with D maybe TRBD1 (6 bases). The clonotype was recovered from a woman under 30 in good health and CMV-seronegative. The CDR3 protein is CATGQNYGYTF. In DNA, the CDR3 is TGTGCCACCGGACAGAACTATGGCTACACCTTC.